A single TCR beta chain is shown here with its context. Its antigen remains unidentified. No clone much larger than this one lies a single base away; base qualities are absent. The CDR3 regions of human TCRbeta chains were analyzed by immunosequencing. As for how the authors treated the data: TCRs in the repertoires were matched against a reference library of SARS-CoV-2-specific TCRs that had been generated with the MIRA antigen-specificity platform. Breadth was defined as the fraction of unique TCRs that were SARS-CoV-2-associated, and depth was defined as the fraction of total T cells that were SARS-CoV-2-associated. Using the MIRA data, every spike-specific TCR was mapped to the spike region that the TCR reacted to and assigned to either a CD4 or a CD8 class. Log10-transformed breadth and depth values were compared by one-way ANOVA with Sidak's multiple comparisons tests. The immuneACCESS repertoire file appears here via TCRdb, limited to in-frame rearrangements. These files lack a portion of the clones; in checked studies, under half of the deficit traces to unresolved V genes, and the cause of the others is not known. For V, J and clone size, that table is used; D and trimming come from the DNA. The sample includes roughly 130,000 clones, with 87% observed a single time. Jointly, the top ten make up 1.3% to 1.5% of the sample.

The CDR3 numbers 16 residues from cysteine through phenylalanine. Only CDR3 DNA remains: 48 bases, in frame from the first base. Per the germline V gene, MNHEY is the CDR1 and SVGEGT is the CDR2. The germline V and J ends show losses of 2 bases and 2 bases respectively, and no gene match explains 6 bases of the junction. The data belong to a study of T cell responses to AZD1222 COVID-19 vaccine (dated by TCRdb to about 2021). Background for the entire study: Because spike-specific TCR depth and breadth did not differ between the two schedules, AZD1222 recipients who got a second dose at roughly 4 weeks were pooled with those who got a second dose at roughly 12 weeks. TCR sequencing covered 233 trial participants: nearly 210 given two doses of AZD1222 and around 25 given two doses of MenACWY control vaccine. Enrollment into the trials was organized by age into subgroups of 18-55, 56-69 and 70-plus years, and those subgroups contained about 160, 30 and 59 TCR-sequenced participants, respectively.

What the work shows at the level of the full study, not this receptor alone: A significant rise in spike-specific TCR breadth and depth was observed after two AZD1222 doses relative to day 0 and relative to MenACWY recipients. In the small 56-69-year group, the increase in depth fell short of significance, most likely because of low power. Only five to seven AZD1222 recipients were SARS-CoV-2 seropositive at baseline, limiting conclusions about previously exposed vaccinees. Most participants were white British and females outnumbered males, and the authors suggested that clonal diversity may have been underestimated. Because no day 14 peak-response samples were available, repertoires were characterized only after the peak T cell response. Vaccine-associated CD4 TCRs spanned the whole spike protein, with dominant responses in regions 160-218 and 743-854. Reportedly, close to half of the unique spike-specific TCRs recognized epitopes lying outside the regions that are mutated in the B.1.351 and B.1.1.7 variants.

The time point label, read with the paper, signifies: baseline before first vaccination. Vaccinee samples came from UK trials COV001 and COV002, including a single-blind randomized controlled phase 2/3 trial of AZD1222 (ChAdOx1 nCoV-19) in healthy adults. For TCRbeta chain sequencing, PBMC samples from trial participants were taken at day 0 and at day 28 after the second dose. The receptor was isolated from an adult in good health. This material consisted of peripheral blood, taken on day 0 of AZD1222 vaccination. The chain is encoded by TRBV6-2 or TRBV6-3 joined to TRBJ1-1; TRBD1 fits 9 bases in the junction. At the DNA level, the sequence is TGTGCCAGCAGTTACAGAGGGACAGGGAGTAACACTGAAGCTTTCTTT. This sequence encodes CASSYRGTGSNTEAFF.